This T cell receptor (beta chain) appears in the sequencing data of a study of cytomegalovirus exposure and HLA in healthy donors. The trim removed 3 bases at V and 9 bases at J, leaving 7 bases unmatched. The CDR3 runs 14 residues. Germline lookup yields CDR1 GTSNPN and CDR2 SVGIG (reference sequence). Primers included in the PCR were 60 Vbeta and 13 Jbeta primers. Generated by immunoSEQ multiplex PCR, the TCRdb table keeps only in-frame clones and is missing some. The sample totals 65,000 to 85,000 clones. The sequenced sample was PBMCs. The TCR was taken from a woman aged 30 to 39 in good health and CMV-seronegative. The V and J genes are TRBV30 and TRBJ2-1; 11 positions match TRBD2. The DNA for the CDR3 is TGTGCCTGGAGCATAGCGGGGGGGCCGGGTGAGCAGTTCTTC. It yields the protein CAWSIAGGPGEQFF.